Each of the 19 T cell receptor beta chains below was sequenced from the same sample in a study of T cells in Graves' hyperthyroidism and ophthalmopathy. RNA transcripts were the template for amplifying TCR beta CDR3 regions. During a first-round RT-PCR of the TCR CDR3, the HTBI primer set was used. One entry per CDR3 protein, called by TCRdb with MiXCR from the multiplex PCR reads. In the table there are under 400,000 distinct CDR3 sequences, approximately 13% of which are singletons. Sequencing was carried out using blood. These receptors were collected from a woman between 18 and 30 years old with Graves' hyperthyroidism.

This clonotype occurred many times. The chain employs TRBV7-8 and TRBJ1-4; 11 nucleotides align to TRBD1. V gave up 4 bases and J gave up 1 base; unmatched junction bases: 2. The CDR3 has 16 amino acids. Germline-derived CDR1 and CDR2 are SGHVS and FQNEAQ. CDR3 nucleotide sequence: TGTGCCAGCAGCTCCGGGACAGGGGGAACTAATGAAAAACTGTTTTTT. Protein: CASSSGTGGTNEKLFF. Full variable domain (remainder filled in from reference TRBV7-8 and TRBJ1-4): GAGVSQSPRYKVAKRGQDVALRCDPISGHVSLFWYQQALGQGPEFLTYFQNEAQLDKSGLPSDRFFAERPEGSVSTLKIQRTQQEDSAVYLCASSSGTGGTNEKLFFGSGTQLSVL.

The chain combines TRBV20-1 with TRBJ1-1; 10 nucleotides line up with TRBD1. This CDR3 is 15 amino acids long. After removal of 5 bases from V and 7 bases from J, the junction contained 13 bases not matched to a gene. CDR1 and CDR2 (germline): DFQATT, SNEGSKA (reference sequence). CDR3 residues: CSALRQGAELLEAFF. The CDR3 coding sequence is TGCAGTGCTCTCCGACAGGGGGCCGAACTGCTTGAAGCTTTCTTT.

This clonotype was counted at least ten times. The J gene is TRBJ2-7, the V gene TRBV5-5; D may match TRBD1 or TRBD2 (5 bases each). Germline V gene lookup returns CDR1 SGHKS and CDR2 YYEKEE (reference sequence). The CDR3 has 12 residues. Deletions cut 5 bases from V and 6 bases from J, with 12 bases between. The CDR3 reads CASRVGEGEQYF. CDR3 DNA: TGTGCCAGCAGGGTGGGGGAAGGCGAGCAGTACTTC.

This clonotype was counted many times. This rearrangement joins TRBV7-2 to TRBJ2-1, with 15 nucleotides matching TRBD2. J lost 10 bases, V lost 4 bases, and 2 bases had no gene match. Germline values: CDR1 SGHTA, CDR2 FQGNSA. This CDR3 has 14 residues. CDR3 sequence: CASSYGLAGGEQFF. DNA for the CDR3: TGTGCCAGCAGCTACGGACTAGCGGGGGGGGAGCAGTTCTTC.

The chain couples TRBV19 to TRBJ2-3; 7 bases line up with TRBD1. The J segment lost 5 bases and the V segment lost 6 bases, leaving 8 bases of the junction unmatched. The length of the CDR3 is 14 residues. Germline loops: CDR1 LNHDA, CDR2 SQIVND (reference sequence). The CDR3 DNA follows: TGTGCCAGTAGCCTCACCGACAGGGTAGATACGCAGTATTTT. Translated: CASSLTDRVDTQYF.

The sample holds many counts of this clonotype. The V call is TRBV11-2, the J call TRBJ2-1; D is perhaps TRBD1 or TRBD2 (7 bases each). Germline loops: CDR1 SGHAT, CDR2 FQNNGV. The CDR3 extends over 17 amino acids. V was trimmed by 0 bases and J by 0 bases, leaving 12 bases between them. CDR3 DNA sequence: TGTGCCAGCAGCTTAGAAGGGGGCGGGAGCTCCTACAATGAGCAGTTCTTC. Translating it yields CASSLEGGGSSYNEQFF.

This clonotype was picked up many times. The V call is TRBV11-3, the J call TRBJ2-3; D remains unclear. The ends were cut back, 9 bases at V and 4 bases at J, with 11 bases in the middle. CDR1 and CDR2 (germline): SGHNT, YENEEA. The CDR3 has 12 residues. The chain's CDR3 is CASSTRPDTQYF. Here the CDR3 DNA reads TGTGCCAGTAGCACCCGGCCAGATACGCAGTATTTT.

This clonotype was recorded at least ten times. The CDR3 is CATSRTGTTYSNQPQHF. The CDR3 DNA reads as TGTGCCACCAGCAGAACCGGGACAACCTATAGCAATCAGCCCCAGCATTTT. This chain connects TRBV15 to TRBJ1-5; perhaps TRBD1 as D (6 bases). This CDR3 has 17 amino acids. Per the germline V gene, CDR1 is LNHNV and CDR2 is YYDKDF (reference sequence). Trimming removed 2 bases from V and 0 bases from J, with 14 bases in between. Full variable domain (remainder filled in from reference TRBV15 and TRBJ1-5): DAMVIQNPRYQVTQFGKPVTLSCSQTLNHNVMYWYQQKSSQAPKLLFHYYDKDFNNEADTPDNFQSRRPNTSFCFLDIRSPGLGDTAMYLCATSRTGTTYSNQPQHFGDGTRLSIL.

This clonotype has ten or more counts. This rearrangement joins TRBV12-3 or TRBV12-4 to TRBJ2-7, with 7 bases lining up with TRBD1. There are 13 residues in the CDR3. V shed 8 bases, J shed 2 bases, and the junction held 6 bases outside the gene matches. CDR3 residues: CASHPQGAYEQYF. CDR3 DNA: TGTGCCAGCCACCCCCAGGGGGCCTACGAGCAGTACTTC.

This clonotype was picked up many times. The chain combines TRBV5-1 with TRBJ1-6; no clear D gene. CDR3 length equals 16 residues. Germline CDR1 SGHRS, CDR2 YFSETQ. Trimming stripped 4 bases from V and 0 bases from J, with 11 bases between. Here the CDR3 reads CASSLLASSYNSPLHF. DNA for the CDR3: TGCGCCAGCAGCCTCCTGGCGAGCTCCTATAATTCACCCCTCCACTTT.

About this clonotype itself: This may be a read error: a much more frequent sequence differs by one nucleotide. The chain has TRBV6-1 and TRBJ1-5, with D unclear. The CDR3 length is 18 residues. Trimming stripped 6 bases from V and 5 bases from J, with 26 bases between. CDR1 and CDR2 (germline): MNHNS, SASEGT. The CDR3 DNA is TGTGCCAGCAGCGTCGCCCCGGGCCATTCGGGCGGCTATCAGCCCCAGCATTTT. This translates into CASSVAPGHSGGYQPQHF.

Many counts were recorded for this clonotype. The chain couples TRBV11-2 to TRBJ1-5; 7 bases agree with TRBD1. The trim removed 3 bases at V and 3 bases at J, leaving 5 bases unmatched. CDR1 and CDR2 from the germline V gene are SGHAT and FQNNGV. The CDR3 totals 15 residues. DNA for the CDR3: TGTGCCAGCAGCTTCGACAGGGTTGACAATCAGCCCCAGCATTTT. Encoded protein: CASSFDRVDNQPQHF.

This clonotype was counted ten times or more. The chain links TRBV20-1 to TRBJ2-3; no clear D. The CDR3 extends over 16 amino acids. The V end lost 4 bases, the J end lost 6 bases, and 23 bases lay between the germline ends. In germline, CDR1 is DFQATT, CDR2 SNEGSKA (reference sequence). CDR3 sequence reads: CSATPTQAGLWDTQYF. CDR3 nucleotide sequence: TGCAGTGCTACCCCGACTCAGGCCGGGCTCTGGGATACGCAGTATTTT.

In this sample, this clonotype turned up many times. The rearrangement uses TRBV19 and TRBJ1-1; 7 bases fit TRBD1. The germline V gene encodes CDR1 LNHDA and CDR2 SQIVND (reference sequence). The CDR3 totals 16 residues. V lost 3 bases to trimming and J lost 3 bases; unmatched junction nucleotides: 10. The CDR3 sequence is CASSIGRDSSYTEAFF. CDR3 DNA: TGTGCCAGTAGTATTGGTCGGGACAGCTCCTACACTGAAGCTTTCTTT. Full variable domain (remainder filled in from reference TRBV19 and TRBJ1-1): DGGITQSPKYLFRKEGQNVTLSCEQNLNHDAMYWYRQDPGQGLRLIYYSQIVNDFQKGDIAEGYSVSREKKESFPLTVTSAQKNPTAFYLCASSIGRDSSYTEAFFGQGTRLTVV.

Ten or more counts support this clonotype. The genes are TRBV7-3 and TRBJ1-1; D perhaps matches TRBD1 (5 bases). Germline CDR1 is SGHTA and CDR2 is FQGTGA. V dropped 2 bases and J dropped 1 base, with 8 bases sitting between them. This CDR3 has 14 residues. DNA for the CDR3: TGTGCCAGCAGCTTACAGGGACCGAACACTGAAGCTTTCTTT. The encoded protein is CASSLQGPNTEAFF.

This clonotype was seen ten or more times. The V and J genes are TRBV28 and TRBJ2-7; 7 bases match TRBD2. CDR3 size: 15 residues. CDR1 and CDR2 (germline): MDHEN, SYDVKM. Trimming at V came to 5 bases and at J to 7 bases, leaving 14 bases not matched to a gene. The CDR3 nucleotides are TGTGCCAGCAGTGATAGCGGGCTCCCTGCAGGGGAGCAGTACTTC. Translation gives CASSDSGLPAGEQYF.

This clonotype was counted a few times. This chain joins TRBV20-1 and TRBJ2-3; 7 bases fit TRBD1. Trimming took 6 bases from V and 7 from J; bases not matched to a gene: 7. The CDR3 has 12 residues. CDR1 DFQATT and CDR2 SNEGSKA come from the germline V gene (reference sequence). The CDR3 here is CSAHTGVNTQYF. The DNA for the CDR3 is TGCAGTGCGCACACAGGGGTGAATACGCAGTATTTT.

This chain uses TRBV3-1 with TRBJ1-1, with TRBD1 matching 7 bases. The germline V gene encodes CDR1 LGHDT and CDR2 YNNKEL (reference sequence). The V segment lost 5 bases and the J segment 0 bases; nucleotides outside the gene matches: 3. This CDR3 contains 14 residues. The CDR3 DNA sequence: TGTGCCAGCAGCTCGGGACAGCTGAACACTGAAGCTTTCTTT. This encodes CASSSGQLNTEAFF.

There are many counts of this clonotype. The V gene is TRBV28, the J gene TRBJ1-2, with TRBD1 matching over 11 bases. The germline V gene has CDR1 MDHEN and CDR2 SYDVKM. Unmatched junction bases numbered 9, after V lost 5 bases and J lost 4 bases. CDR3 length: 16 residues. CDR3 in amino acids: CASSTGQGVPGYGYTF. As DNA, the CDR3 is TGTGCCAGCAGTACGGGACAGGGGGTCCCCGGCTATGGCTACACCTTC.